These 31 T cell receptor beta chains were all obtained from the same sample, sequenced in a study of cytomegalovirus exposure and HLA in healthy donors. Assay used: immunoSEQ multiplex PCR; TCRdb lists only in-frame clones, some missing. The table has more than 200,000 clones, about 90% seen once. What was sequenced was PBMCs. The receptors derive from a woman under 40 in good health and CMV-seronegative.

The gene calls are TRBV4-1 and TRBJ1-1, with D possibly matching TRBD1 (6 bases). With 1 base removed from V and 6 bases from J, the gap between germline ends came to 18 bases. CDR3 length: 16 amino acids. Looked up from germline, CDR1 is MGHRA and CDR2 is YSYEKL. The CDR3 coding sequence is TGCGCCAGCAGCCAAGGGGTCGAGGGGGGAGGGGCTGAAGCTTTCTTT. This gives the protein CASSQGVEGGGAEAFF.

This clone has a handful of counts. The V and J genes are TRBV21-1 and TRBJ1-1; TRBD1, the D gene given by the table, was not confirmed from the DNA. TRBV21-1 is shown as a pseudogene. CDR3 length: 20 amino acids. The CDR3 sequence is CASSNRQGVEVVEMNTEAFF. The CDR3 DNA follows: TGTGCCAGCAGCAACCGACAGGGGGTTGAAGTGGTGGAGATGAACACTGAAGCTTTCTTT.

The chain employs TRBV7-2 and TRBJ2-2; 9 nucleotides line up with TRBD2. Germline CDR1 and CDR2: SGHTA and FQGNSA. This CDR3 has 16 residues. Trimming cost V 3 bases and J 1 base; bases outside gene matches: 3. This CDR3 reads CASSLGGRVNTGELFF. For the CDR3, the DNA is TGTGCCAGCAGCTTGGGCGGGAGGGTGAACACCGGGGAGCTGTTTTTT.

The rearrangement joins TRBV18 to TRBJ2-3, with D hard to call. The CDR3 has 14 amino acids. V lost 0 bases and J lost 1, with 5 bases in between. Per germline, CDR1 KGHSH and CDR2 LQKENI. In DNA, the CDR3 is TGTGCCAGCTCACCACCAGATCGCACAGATACGCAGTATTTT. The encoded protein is CASSPPDRTDTQYF. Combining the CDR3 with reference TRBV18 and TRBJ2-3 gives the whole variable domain NAGVMQNPRHLVRRRGQEARLRCSPMKGHSHVYWYRQLPEEGLKFMVYLQKENIIDESGMPKERFSAEFPKEGPSILRIQQVVRGDSAAYFCASSPPDRTDTQYFGPGTRLTVL.

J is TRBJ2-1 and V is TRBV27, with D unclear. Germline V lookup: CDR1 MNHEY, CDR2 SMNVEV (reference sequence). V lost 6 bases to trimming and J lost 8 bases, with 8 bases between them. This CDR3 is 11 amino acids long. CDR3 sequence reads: CASSHLYEQFF. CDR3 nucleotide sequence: TGTGCCAGCAGCCATCTCTATGAGCAGTTCTTC.

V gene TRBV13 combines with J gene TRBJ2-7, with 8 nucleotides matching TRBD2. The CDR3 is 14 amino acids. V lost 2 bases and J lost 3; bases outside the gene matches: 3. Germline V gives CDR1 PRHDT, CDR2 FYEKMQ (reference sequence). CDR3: CASSLLAGRYEQYF. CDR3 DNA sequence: TGTGCCAGCAGCTTACTAGCGGGCCGCTACGAGCAGTACTTC.

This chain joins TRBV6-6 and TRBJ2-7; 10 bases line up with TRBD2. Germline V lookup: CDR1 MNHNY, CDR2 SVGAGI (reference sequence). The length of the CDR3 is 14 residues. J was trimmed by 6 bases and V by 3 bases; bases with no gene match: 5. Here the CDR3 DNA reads TGTGCCAGCAGTTATACTAGCGGGGCGGCCGAGCAGTACTTC. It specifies CASSYTSGAAEQYF.

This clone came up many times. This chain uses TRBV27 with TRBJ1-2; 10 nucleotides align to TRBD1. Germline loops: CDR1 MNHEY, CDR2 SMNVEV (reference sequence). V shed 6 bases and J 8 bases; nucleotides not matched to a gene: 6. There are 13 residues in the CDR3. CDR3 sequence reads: CASSRRTGGGYTF. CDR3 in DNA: TGTGCCAGCAGCCGAAGGACAGGGGGGGGCTACACCTTC.

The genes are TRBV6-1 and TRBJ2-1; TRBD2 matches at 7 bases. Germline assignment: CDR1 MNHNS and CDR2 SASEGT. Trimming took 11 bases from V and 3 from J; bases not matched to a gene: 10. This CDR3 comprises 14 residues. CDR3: CASFPGGLYNEQFF. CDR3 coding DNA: TGTGCCTCCTTTCCGGGAGGCCTCTACAATGAGCAGTTCTTC.

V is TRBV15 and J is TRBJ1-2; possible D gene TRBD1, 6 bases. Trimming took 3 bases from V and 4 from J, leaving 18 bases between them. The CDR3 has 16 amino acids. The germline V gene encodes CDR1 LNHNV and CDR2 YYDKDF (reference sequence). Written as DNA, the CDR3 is TGTGCCACCAGCAGCGGAGTGGGGGCGGGGGTCTATGGCTACACCTTC. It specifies CATSSGVGAGVYGYTF.

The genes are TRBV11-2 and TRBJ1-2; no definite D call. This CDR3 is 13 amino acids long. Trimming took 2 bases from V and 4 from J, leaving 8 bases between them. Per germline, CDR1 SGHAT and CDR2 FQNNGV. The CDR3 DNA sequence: TGTGCCAGCAGCTTAAATTCCGGCTATGGCTACACCTTC. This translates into CASSLNSGYGYTF. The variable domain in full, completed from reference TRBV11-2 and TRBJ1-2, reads EAGVAQSPRYKIIEKRQSVAFWCNPISGHATLYWYQQILGQGPKLLIQFQNNGVVDDSQLPKDRFSAERLKGVDSTLKIQPAKLEDSAVYLCASSLNSGYGYTFGSGTRLTVV.

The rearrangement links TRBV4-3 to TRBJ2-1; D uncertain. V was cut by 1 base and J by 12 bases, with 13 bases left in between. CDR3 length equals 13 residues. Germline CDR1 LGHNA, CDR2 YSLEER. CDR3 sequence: CASSQGKGLGQFF. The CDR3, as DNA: TGCGCCAGCAGCCAAGGAAAAGGTTTGGGGCAGTTCTTC.

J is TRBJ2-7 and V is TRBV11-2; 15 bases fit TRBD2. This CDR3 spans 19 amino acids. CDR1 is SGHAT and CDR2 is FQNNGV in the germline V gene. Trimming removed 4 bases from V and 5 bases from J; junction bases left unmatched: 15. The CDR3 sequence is CASSYRISGLAGGPHEQYF. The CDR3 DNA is TGTGCCAGCAGCTACCGGATATCCGGACTAGCGGGAGGGCCCCACGAGCAGTACTTC.

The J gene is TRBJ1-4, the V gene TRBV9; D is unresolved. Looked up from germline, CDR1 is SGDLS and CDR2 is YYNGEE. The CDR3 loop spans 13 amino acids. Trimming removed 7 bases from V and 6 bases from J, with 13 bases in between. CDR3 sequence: CASRRAGDEKLFF. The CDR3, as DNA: TGTGCCAGCCGGAGGGCAGGAGATGAAAAACTGTTTTTT. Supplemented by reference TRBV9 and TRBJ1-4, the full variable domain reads DSGVTQTPKHLITATGQRVTLRCSPRSGDLSVYWYQQSLDQGLQFLIQYYNGEERAKGNILERFSAQQFPDLHSELNLSSLELGDSALYFCASRRAGDEKLFFGSGTQLSVL.

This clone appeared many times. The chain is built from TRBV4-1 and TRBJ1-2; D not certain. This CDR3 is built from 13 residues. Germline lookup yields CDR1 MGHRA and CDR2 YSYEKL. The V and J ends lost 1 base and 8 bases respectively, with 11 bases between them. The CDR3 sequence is CASSQVSNFGYTF. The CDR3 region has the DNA TGCGCCAGCAGCCAAGTTAGTAATTTCGGCTACACCTTC.

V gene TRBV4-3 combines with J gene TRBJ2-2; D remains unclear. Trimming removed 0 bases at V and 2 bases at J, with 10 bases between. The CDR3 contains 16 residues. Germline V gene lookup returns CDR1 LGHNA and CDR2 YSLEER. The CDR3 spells CASSQDIAANTGELFF. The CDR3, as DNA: TGCGCCAGCAGCCAAGATATTGCGGCCAACACCGGGGAGCTGTTTTTT.

The CDR3 DNA follows: TGTGCCAGCAGCGTAGTTCAAACAGGGTCGGGGTGCAATCAGCCCCAGCATTTT. Residues: CASSVVQTGSGCNQPQHF. This chain connects TRBV9 to TRBJ1-5, with D possibly matching TRBD1 (6 bases). CDR1 and CDR2 from the germline V gene are SGDLS and YYNGEE. CDR3 length equals 18 residues. V lost 0 bases and J 2 bases, leaving 18 bases between the germline ends.

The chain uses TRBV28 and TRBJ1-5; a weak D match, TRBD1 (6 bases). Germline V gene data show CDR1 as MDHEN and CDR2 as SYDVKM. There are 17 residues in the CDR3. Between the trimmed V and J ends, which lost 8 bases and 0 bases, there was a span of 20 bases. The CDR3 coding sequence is TGTGCCAGCCCAGGAAGAGGGGGGATTTATAGCAATCAGCCCCAGCATTTT. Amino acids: CASPGRGGIYSNQPQHF.

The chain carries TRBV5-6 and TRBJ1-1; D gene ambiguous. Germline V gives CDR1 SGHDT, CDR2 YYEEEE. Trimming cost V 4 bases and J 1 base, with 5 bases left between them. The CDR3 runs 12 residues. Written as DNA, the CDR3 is TGTGCCAGCAGCCGGTCGAACACTGAAGCTTTCTTT. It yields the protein CASSRSNTEAFF.

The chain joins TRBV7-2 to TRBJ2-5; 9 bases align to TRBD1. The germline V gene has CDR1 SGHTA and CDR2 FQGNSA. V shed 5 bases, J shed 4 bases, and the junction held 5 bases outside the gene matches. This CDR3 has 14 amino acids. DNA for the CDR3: TGTGCCAGCAGCCCCGCGGACAGGGGAGAGACCCAGTACTTC. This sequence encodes CASSPADRGETQYF.

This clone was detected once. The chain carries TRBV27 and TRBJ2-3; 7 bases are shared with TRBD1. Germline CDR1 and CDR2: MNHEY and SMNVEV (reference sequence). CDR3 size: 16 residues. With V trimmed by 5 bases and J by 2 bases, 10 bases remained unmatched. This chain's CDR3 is CASSNTGVVSTDTQYF. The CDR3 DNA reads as TGTGCCAGCAGTAACACAGGGGTGGTCTCCACAGATACGCAGTATTTT.

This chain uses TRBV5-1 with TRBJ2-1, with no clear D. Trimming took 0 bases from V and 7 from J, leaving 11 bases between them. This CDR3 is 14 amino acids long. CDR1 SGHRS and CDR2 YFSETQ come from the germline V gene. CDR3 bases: TGCGCCAGCAGCTTGGAGGCTAGACGTAATGAGCAGTTCTTC. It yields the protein CASSLEARRNEQFF.

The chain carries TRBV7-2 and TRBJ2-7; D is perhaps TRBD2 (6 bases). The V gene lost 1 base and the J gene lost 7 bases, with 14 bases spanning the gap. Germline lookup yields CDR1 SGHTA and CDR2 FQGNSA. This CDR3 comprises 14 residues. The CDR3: CASSLVSQGGEQYF. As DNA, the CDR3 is TGTGCCAGCAGCTTAGTTTCTCAGGGAGGAGAGCAGTACTTC.

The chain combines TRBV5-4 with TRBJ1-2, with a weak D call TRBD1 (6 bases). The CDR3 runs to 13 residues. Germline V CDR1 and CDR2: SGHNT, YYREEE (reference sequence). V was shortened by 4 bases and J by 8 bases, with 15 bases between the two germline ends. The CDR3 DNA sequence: TGTGCCAGCAGCCCCGAGACAGGTCGAGGCTACACCTTC. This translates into CASSPETGRGYTF. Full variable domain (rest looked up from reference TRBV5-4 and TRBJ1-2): ETGVTQSPTHLIKTRGQQVTLRCSSQSGHNTVSWYQQALGQGPQFIFQYYREEENGRGNFPPRFSGLQFPNYSSELNVNALELDDSALYLCASSPETGRGYTFGSGTRLTVV.

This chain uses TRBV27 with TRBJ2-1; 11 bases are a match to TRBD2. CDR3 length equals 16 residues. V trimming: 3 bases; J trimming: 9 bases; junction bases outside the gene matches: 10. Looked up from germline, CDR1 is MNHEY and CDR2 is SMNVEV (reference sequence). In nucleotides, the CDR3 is TGTGCCAGCAGTTTTTGGCTAGCGGGAGGTCCGGGTGAGCAGTTCTTC. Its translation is CASSFWLAGGPGEQFF.

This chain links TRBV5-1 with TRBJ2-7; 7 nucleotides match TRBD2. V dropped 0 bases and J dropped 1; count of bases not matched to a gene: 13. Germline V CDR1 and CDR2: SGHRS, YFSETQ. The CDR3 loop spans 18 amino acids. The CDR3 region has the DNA TGCGCCAGCAGCTTGGCAAATAACATCCGGGACTATTCCTACGAGCAGTACTTC. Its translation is CASSLANNIRDYSYEQYF.

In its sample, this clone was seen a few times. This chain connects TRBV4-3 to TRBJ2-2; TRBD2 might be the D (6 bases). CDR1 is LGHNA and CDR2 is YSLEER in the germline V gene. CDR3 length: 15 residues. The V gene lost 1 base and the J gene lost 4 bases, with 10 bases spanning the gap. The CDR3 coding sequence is TGCGCCAGCAGCCAAGTGTTGGAGGGCACCGGGGAGCTGTTTTTT. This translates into CASSQVLEGTGELFF.

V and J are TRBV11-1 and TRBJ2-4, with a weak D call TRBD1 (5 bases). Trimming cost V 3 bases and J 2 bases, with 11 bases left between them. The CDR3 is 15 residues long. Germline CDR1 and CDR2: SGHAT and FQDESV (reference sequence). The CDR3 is CASSFRTSPKNIQYF. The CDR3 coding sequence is TGTGCCAGCAGCTTTAGGACATCGCCCAAAAACATTCAGTACTTC.

The DNA of the CDR3 is TGTGCCAGCAGTGCTAGCGGGAGGGGCACCTACGAGCAGTACTTC. This sequence encodes CASSASGRGTYEQYF. The V and J genes are TRBV7-2 and TRBJ2-7, with TRBD2 matching 12 bases. The trim removed 6 bases at V and 2 bases at J, leaving 5 bases unmatched. The CDR3 contains 15 residues. CDR1 is SGHTA, CDR2 FQGNSA, per germline.

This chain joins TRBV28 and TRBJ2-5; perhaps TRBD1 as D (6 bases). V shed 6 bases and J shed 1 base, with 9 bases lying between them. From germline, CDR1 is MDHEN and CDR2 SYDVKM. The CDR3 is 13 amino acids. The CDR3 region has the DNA TGTGCCAGCAGGGGACAAATCCAAGAGACCCAGTACTTC. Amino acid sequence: CASRGQIQETQYF.

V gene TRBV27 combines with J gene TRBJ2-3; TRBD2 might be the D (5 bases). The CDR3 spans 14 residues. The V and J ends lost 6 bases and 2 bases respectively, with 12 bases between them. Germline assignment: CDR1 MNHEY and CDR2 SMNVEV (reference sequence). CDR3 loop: CASSRPGYTDTQYF. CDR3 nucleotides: TGTGCCAGCAGCCGTCCGGGGTACACAGATACGCAGTATTTT.